Below, 32 T cell receptor beta chains from the same sample are listed, as sequenced in a study of blood T cell repertoires in COVID-19. Sequencing used immunoSEQ multiplex PCR; TCRdb keeps in-frame clones, though not all of them. In the table there are tens of thousands of clones, roughly 86% of which are singletons. Sequencing was performed on peripheral blood. These receptors were taken from a man aged 45-65 years with active or convalescent COVID-19.

The genes are TRBV6-2 or TRBV6-3 and TRBJ1-2; D perhaps matches TRBD1 (6 bases). Germline V lookup: CDR1 MNHEY, CDR2 SVGEGT. The V gene lost 0 bases and the J gene lost 6 bases, with 14 bases spanning the gap. There are 15 residues in the CDR3. The CDR3 is CASSYSAAGADGYTF. The CDR3 bases are TGTGCCAGCAGTTACTCAGCCGCGGGGGCCGATGGCTACACCTTC.

The genes are TRBV7-2 and TRBJ2-1, with 9 positions matching TRBD1. J was trimmed by 4 bases and V by 5 bases; bases with no gene match: 6. This CDR3 spans 15 amino acids. Germline CDR1 SGHTA, CDR2 FQGNSA. CDR3 sequence: CASSLNRGRYNEQFF. The CDR3 region has the DNA TGTGCCAGCAGCCTAAACAGGGGGCGATACAATGAGCAGTTCTTC.

This clone appeared a few times. The V call is TRBV6-5, the J call TRBJ1-5; no definite D call. Germline lookup yields CDR1 MNHEY and CDR2 SVGAGI. The CDR3 sequence is 14 residues long. V dropped 6 bases and J dropped 5 bases, with 14 bases sitting between them. In DNA, the CDR3 is TGTGCCAGCAGAGGCGGTTTGGGAGATCAGCCCCAGCATTTT. Amino acid sequence: CASRGGLGDQPQHF.

The J gene is TRBJ2-5, the V gene TRBV10-3, with D hard to call. The CDR3 runs to 11 residues. The V gene's germline CDR1 is ENHRY and CDR2 SYGVKD. The CDR3 region has the DNA TGTGCATTAAGTAACGGGGAGACCCAGTACTTC. Its protein is CALSNGETQYF.

J is TRBJ1-2 and V is TRBV6-1; D gene ambiguous. Germline CDR1 MNHNS, CDR2 SASEGT. The V and J ends lost 0 bases and 7 bases respectively, with 12 bases between them. CDR3 size: 14 residues. The CDR3, as DNA: TGTGCCAGCAGTGAAGCCGGCAGCGTGGGTGGCTACACCTTC. Translated: CASSEAGSVGGYTF.

The sample holds one count of this clone. The CDR3 spells CAWSVTSGYTF. The CDR3 DNA reads TGTGCCTGGAGCGTCACTAGTGGCTACACCTTC. The rearrangement joins TRBV30 to TRBJ1-2; the D is unclear. Germline V gene lookup returns CDR1 GTSNPN and CDR2 SVGIG (reference sequence). V lost 3 bases, J lost 7 bases, and 9 bases lay in between. The CDR3 consists of 11 residues.

The rearrangement links TRBV6-5 to TRBJ1-1; D is unresolved. This CDR3 is built from 14 residues. Germline CDR1 is MNHEY and CDR2 is SVGAGI. The ends were cut back, 3 bases at V and 1 base at J, with 9 bases in the middle. The CDR3 is CASSYSPQNTEAFF. The CDR3 region has the DNA TGTGCCAGCAGTTATAGTCCCCAGAACACTGAAGCTTTCTTT.

V and J are TRBV15 and TRBJ2-2; tentative D call: TRBD2 (6 bases). CDR1 and CDR2 from the germline V gene are LNHNV and YYDKDF (reference sequence). V was shortened by 5 bases and J by 3 bases, with 13 bases between the two germline ends. CDR3 length equals 15 residues. The CDR3 is CATSVRGEDTGELFF. The CDR3 DNA is TGTGCCACCAGCGTAAGAGGGGAGGACACCGGGGAGCTGTTTTTT.

This clone was seen a few times. This chain joins TRBV19 and TRBJ2-3; 8 bases match TRBD2. V shed 1 base, J shed 2 bases, and the junction held 5 bases outside the gene matches. The CDR3 has 16 amino acids. The germline V gene has CDR1 LNHDA and CDR2 SQIVND (reference sequence). The CDR3 DNA sequence: TGTGCCAGTAGTATAGGACGGGGGGGGCCCACAGATACGCAGTATTTT. It translates to CASSIGRGGPTDTQYF.

The genes are TRBV4-3 and TRBJ1-5, with a possible D match to TRBD1 (5 bases). Germline V CDR1 and CDR2: LGHNA, YSLEER. Trimming took 0 bases from V and 7 from J, leaving 10 bases between them. This CDR3 spans 14 amino acids. DNA for the CDR3: TGCGCCAGCAGCCAAGACCTAGGACACCAGCCCCAGCATTTT. Translated: CASSQDLGHQPQHF.

V gene TRBV5-1 combines with J gene TRBJ2-5, with 10 nucleotides matching TRBD1. The CDR3 runs to 15 residues. The V gene end was trimmed by 2 bases and the J gene end by 5 bases; junction bases not matched to a gene: 6. The germline V gene has CDR1 SGHRS and CDR2 YFSETQ. CDR3 region: CASSFGQGVWETQYF. CDR3 sequence (DNA): TGCGCCAGCAGCTTTGGACAGGGGGTTTGGGAGACCCAGTACTTC.

The V gene is TRBV18, the J gene TRBJ1-5; TRBD1 matches at 10 bases. Germline CDR1 reads KGHSH; CDR2 reads LQKENI. CDR3 length: 15 amino acids. Trimming took 6 bases from V and 2 from J; bases not matched to a gene: 4. The CDR3 spells CASSRTGGGNQPQHF. In DNA form, the CDR3 reads TGTGCCAGCTCCCGGACAGGGGGAGGCAATCAGCCCCAGCATTTT.

This clone was counted a single time. This chain links TRBV7-2 with TRBJ2-5; unclear D gene. This CDR3 is built from 13 residues. In germline, CDR1 is SGHTA, CDR2 FQGNSA. Deletions cut 5 bases from V and 7 bases from J, with 14 bases between. The CDR3 sequence is CASSTLRSGTQYF. CDR3 bases: TGTGCCAGCAGCACGCTCCGGTCCGGGACCCAGTACTTC.

V and J are TRBV6-6 and TRBJ1-6, with D unresolved. The CDR3 loop spans 14 amino acids. Deletions cut 2 bases from V and 6 bases from J, with 8 bases between. Germline loops: CDR1 MNHNY, CDR2 SVGAGI (reference sequence). Here the CDR3 DNA reads TGTGCCAGCAGTTACCCAGAAACTAATTCACCCCTCCACTTT. This sequence encodes CASSYPETNSPLHF.

The chain recombines TRBV5-1 with TRBJ2-5; the match to TRBD2 covers 7 bases. V dropped 4 bases and J dropped 5; count of bases not matched to a gene: 2. The CDR3 covers 12 residues. Germline V gene data show CDR1 as SGHRS and CDR2 as YFSETQ. The CDR3 is CASSPGGETQYF. The CDR3 region has the DNA TGCGCCAGCAGCCCCGGGGGGGAGACCCAGTACTTC.

The V and J genes are TRBV28 and TRBJ2-7; D might be TRBD1 (5 bases). Germline V gives CDR1 MDHEN, CDR2 SYDVKM. V was trimmed by 4 bases and J by 0 bases, leaving 13 bases between them. The CDR3 is 15 residues long. CDR3 sequence (DNA): TGTGCCAGCAGTTCCTCAGGGATTCGCTCCTACGAGCAGTACGTC. Amino acids: CASSSSGIRSYEQYV.

The V and J genes are TRBV12-3 or TRBV12-4 and TRBJ1-2; D uncertain. Trimming removed 4 bases from V and 2 bases from J, with 8 bases in between. The CDR3 totals 13 residues. Written as DNA, the CDR3 is TGTGCCAGCAGTTGGACGGGGAACTATGGCTACACCTTC. Translated, it gives CASSWTGNYGYTF.

The chain has TRBV2 and TRBJ2-1; 8 nucleotides agree with TRBD2. The V and J ends lost 6 bases and 7 bases, in that order; junction bases with no gene match: 11. Germline CDR1 reads SNHLY; CDR2 reads FYNNEI. This CDR3 region has 15 residues. The CDR3 reads CASSSGLAGINEQFF. Written as DNA, the CDR3 is TGTGCCAGCAGCTCAGGATTAGCGGGGATAAATGAGCAGTTCTTC.

The V and J genes are TRBV5-1 and TRBJ1-3; maybe TRBD1 (5 bases). CDR3 size: 15 residues. Trimming removed 5 bases at V and 1 base at J, with 13 bases between. From germline, CDR1 is SGHRS and CDR2 YFSETQ. The DNA for the CDR3 is TGCGCCAGCAGTGAGGACAAGTTTTCTGGAAACACCATATATTTT. Translated: CASSEDKFSGNTIYF.

This chain connects TRBV6-5 to TRBJ2-3, with TRBD2 matching over 7 bases. V lost 2 bases and J lost 4; bases outside the gene matches: 9. Germline CDR1 is MNHEY and CDR2 is SVGAGI. The CDR3 runs 16 residues. In nucleotides, the CDR3 is TGTGCCAGCAGTTACCTGCGGGGGAGGCGACCAGATACGCAGTATTTT. Translated: CASSYLRGRRPDTQYF.

This clone was seen a handful of times. V gene TRBV2 combines with J gene TRBJ2-1, with D hard to call. V shed 5 bases and J shed 5 bases, with 4 bases lying between them. Germline CDR1 is SNHLY and CDR2 is FYNNEI. The CDR3 sequence is 11 residues long. CDR3 in amino acids: CASSRDNEQFF. CDR3 coding DNA: TGTGCCAGCAGTCGGGACAATGAGCAGTTCTTC.

The V call is TRBV24-1, the J call TRBJ2-3, with 9 bases fitting TRBD2. CDR1 and CDR2 (germline): KGHDR, SFDVKD. The V and J ends lost 1 base and 2 bases, in that order; junction bases with no gene match: 3. The CDR3 has 16 amino acids. For the CDR3, the DNA is TGTGCCACCAGTGATTTAGGGACTAGCACCACAGATACGCAGTATTTT. It translates to CATSDLGTSTTDTQYF.

This clone was seen a handful of times. V and J are TRBV24-1 and TRBJ1-2; TRBD1 matches at 7 bases. Germline V CDR1 and CDR2: KGHDR, SFDVKD. The length of the CDR3 is 17 residues. The V and J ends lost 5 bases and 3 bases, in that order; junction bases with no gene match: 14. DNA of the CDR3: TGTGCCACCAGTGGGACCCTATCGACAGGGCCCGACTATGGCTACACCTTC. It encodes CATSGTLSTGPDYGYTF.

The rearrangement uses TRBV7-2 and TRBJ2-7, with D uncertain. Trimming removed 1 base at V and 2 bases at J, with 12 bases between. The germline CDR1 and CDR2 sequences are SGHTA and FQGNSA. CDR3 length: 15 amino acids. The CDR3: CASSLGGPPAYEQYF. DNA for the CDR3: TGTGCCAGCAGCTTAGGAGGTCCCCCAGCCTACGAGCAGTACTTC.

This chain links TRBV14 with TRBJ1-1, with unresolved D. The CDR3 has 15 residues. Trimming removed 3 bases at V and 4 bases at J, with 15 bases between. CDR1 SGHDN and CDR2 FVKESK come from the germline V gene. CDR3 DNA sequence: TGTGCCAGCAGCCATACCTACCAGAGGATCACTGAAGCTTTCTTT. This encodes CASSHTYQRITEAFF.

There are a few counts of this clone. This CDR3 is also generated by other DNA sequences in the sample. The chain links TRBV7-9 to TRBJ2-3, with 8 bases matching TRBD2. The CDR3 loop spans 14 amino acids. From germline, CDR1 is SEHNR and CDR2 FQNEAQ (reference sequence). The J segment lost 2 bases and the V segment lost 5 bases, leaving 3 bases of the junction unmatched. CDR3 in amino acids: CASSPRGATDTQYF. In nucleotides, the CDR3 is TGTGCCAGCAGCCCGCGGGGGGCCACAGATACGCAGTATTTT. Drawing the rest from reference TRBV7-9 and TRBJ2-3, the complete variable domain is DTGVSQNPRHKITKRGQNVTFRCDPISEHNRLYWYRQTLGQGPEFLTYFQNEAQLEKSRLLSDRFSAERPKGSFSTLEIQRTEQGDSAMYLCASSPRGATDTQYFGPGTRLTVL.

This chain links TRBV19 with TRBJ2-3; a possible D gene is TRBD2 (6 bases). V shed 2 bases and J shed 4 bases, with 13 bases lying between them. The CDR3 loop spans 15 amino acids. CDR1 is LNHDA and CDR2 is SQIVND in the germline V gene (reference sequence). The CDR3 region is CASSILSGGSDTQYF. DNA for the CDR3: TGTGCCAGTAGTATACTGAGTGGGGGGTCAGATACGCAGTATTTT.

The CDR3 coding sequence is TGTGCCAGCAGCTTTAATGGACACCTCTCTGGAAACACCATATATTTT. This codes for CASSFNGHLSGNTIYF. The V gene is TRBV28, the J gene TRBJ1-3, with a possible D match to TRBD1 (5 bases). This CDR3 contains 16 residues. Trimming shortened V by 6 bases and J by 0 bases, and 15 bases separated the two germline ends. Germline V gives CDR1 MDHEN, CDR2 SYDVKM.

The chain links TRBV11-2 to TRBJ2-7; the match to TRBD1 covers 9 bases. The CDR3 has 15 residues. Germline V gene sequence: CDR1 SGHAT, CDR2 FQNNGV. V gave up 1 base and J gave up 3 bases; unmatched junction bases: 4. This CDR3 reads CASSLADRGFYEQYF. In DNA, the CDR3 is TGTGCCAGCAGCTTAGCGGACAGGGGATTCTACGAGCAGTACTTC.

This clone came up many times. The chain recombines TRBV2 with TRBJ1-4, with a possible D match to TRBD1 (6 bases). This CDR3 has 15 residues. Germline V gives CDR1 SNHLY, CDR2 FYNNEI. Trimming left V 1 base short and J 4 bases short, with 10 bases between. The CDR3 loop is CASSEGTAINEKLFF. The CDR3, as DNA: TGTGCCAGCAGTGAAGGGACAGCTATTAATGAAAAACTGTTTTTT.

This chain links TRBV5-1 with TRBJ1-4, with 10 bases aligning to TRBD1. Per the germline V gene, CDR1 is SGHRS and CDR2 is YFSETQ. The CDR3 is 15 residues long. With V trimmed by 4 bases and J by 3 bases, 3 bases remained unmatched. The CDR3 protein is CASSRTGGSNEKLFF. The CDR3 nucleotides are TGCGCCAGCAGCAGGACAGGGGGTTCTAATGAAAAACTGTTTTTT. Using reference TRBV5-1 and TRBJ1-4 for the parts outside the CDR3, the full variable domain is KAGVTQTPRYLIKTRGQQVTLSCSPISGHRSVSWYQQTPGQGLQFLFEYFSETQRNKGNFPGRFSGRQFSNSRSEMNVSTLELGDSALYLCASSRTGGSNEKLFFGSGTQLSVL.

The chain has TRBV20-1 and TRBJ2-5, with D uncertain. This CDR3 has 10 amino acids. Germline V CDR1 and CDR2: DFQATT, SNEGSKA (reference sequence). V shed 6 bases and J shed 5 bases, with 7 bases lying between them. CDR3 residues: CSALGETQYF. The CDR3 DNA sequence: TGCAGTGCACTCGGGGAGACCCAGTACTTC.